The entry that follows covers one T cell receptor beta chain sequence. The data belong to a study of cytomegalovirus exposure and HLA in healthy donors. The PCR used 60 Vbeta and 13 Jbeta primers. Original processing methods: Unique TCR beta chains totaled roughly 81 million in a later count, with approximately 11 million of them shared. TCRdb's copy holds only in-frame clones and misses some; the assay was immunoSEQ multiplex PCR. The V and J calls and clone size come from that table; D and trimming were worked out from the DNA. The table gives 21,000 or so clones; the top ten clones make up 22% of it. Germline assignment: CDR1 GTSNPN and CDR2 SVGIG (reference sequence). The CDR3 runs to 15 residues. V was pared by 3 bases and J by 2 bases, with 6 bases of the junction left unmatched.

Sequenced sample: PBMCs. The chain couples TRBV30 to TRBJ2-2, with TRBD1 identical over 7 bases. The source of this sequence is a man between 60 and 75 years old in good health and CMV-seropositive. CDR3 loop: CAWRRGDRNTGELFF. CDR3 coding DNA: TGTGCCTGGAGAAGAGGGGACAGAAACACCGGGGAGCTGTTTTTT.